This paragraph covers one T cell receptor (beta chain) sequence. Per the germline V gene, CDR1 is PRHDT and CDR2 is FYEKMQ (reference sequence). V was pared by 2 bases and J by 5 bases, with 22 bases between. This CDR3 comprises 17 residues. Sequencing was performed with immunoSEQ multiplex PCR; in TCRdb, only in-frame clones are kept and a portion is missing. Among 65,000 to 70,000 clones, 85% to 90% were seen once, and the ten largest hold approximately 2.8%. Time point: after neoadjuvant nivolumab, at surgical resection. Patients had newly diagnosed, untreated stage II-IVA oral cavity squamous cell carcinoma. The sample is drawn from a study of neoadjuvant anti-PD-1 for oral cavity cancer.

The sample was PBMCs, taken after nivolumab (anti-PD-1) treatment. The rearrangement uses TRBV13 and TRBJ2-7; a weak D match, TRBD1 (6 bases). The source is a person aged 35 to 85 with oral cavity squamous cell carcinoma. CDR3 amino acids: CASSLWLTGTDNNEQYF. In DNA, the CDR3 is TGTGCCAGCAGCTTATGGTTAACAGGGACCGATAATAACGAGCAGTACTTC.